The rows below give T cell receptor beta chains drawn from one sample of a study of cytomegalovirus exposure and HLA in healthy donors. Sequencing used immunoSEQ multiplex PCR; TCRdb keeps in-frame clones, though not all of them. The table includes over 150,000 clones, more than 70% detected once. Sequenced sample: PBMCs. The receptors stem from a human donor in good health. CDR3s include the opening cysteine and the closing phenylalanine or tryptophan. The order of the fields is CDR3 protein, D gene, V gene, J gene, CDR3 length. A D gene is named only where the DNA matches it firmly.

cdr3_aa: CASSTRQGSGYTF
d_call: TRBD1
v_call: TRBV7-6
j_call: TRBJ1-2
cdr3_length: 13

cdr3_aa: CASSSAGGSGETQYF
d_call: TRBD2
v_call: TRBV7-2
j_call: TRBJ2-5
cdr3_length: 15

cdr3_aa: CSVVAVQSYNEQFF
d_call: NA
v_call: TRBV29-1
j_call: TRBJ2-1
cdr3_length: 14

cdr3_aa: CASSLGNYGYTF
d_call: NA
v_call: TRBV7-9
j_call: TRBJ1-2
cdr3_length: 12

cdr3_aa: CASRTRKEMNTEAFF
d_call: NA
v_call: TRBV6-5
j_call: TRBJ1-1
cdr3_length: 15

cdr3_aa: CASSLVTISTEAFF
d_call: NA
v_call: TRBV5-1
j_call: TRBJ1-1
cdr3_length: 14

cdr3_aa: CASSQRGGAYEQYF
d_call: NA
v_call: TRBV4-1
j_call: TRBJ2-7
cdr3_length: 14

cdr3_aa: CSVPHPRGRGPETQYF
d_call: TRBD1
v_call: TRBV29-1
j_call: TRBJ2-5
cdr3_length: 16

cdr3_aa: CASSLIVNTGELFF
d_call: NA
v_call: TRBV5-1
j_call: TRBJ2-2
cdr3_length: 14

cdr3_aa: CSVHTGNEQYF
d_call: NA
v_call: TRBV29-1
j_call: TRBJ2-7
cdr3_length: 11

cdr3_aa: CASSSQGPTSYEQYF
d_call: NA
v_call: TRBV28
j_call: TRBJ2-7
cdr3_length: 15

cdr3_aa: CASRSGNQPQHF
d_call: NA
v_call: TRBV27
j_call: TRBJ1-5
cdr3_length: 12

cdr3_aa: CASSLLAGGPGELFF
d_call: TRBD2
v_call: TRBV6-5
j_call: TRBJ2-2
cdr3_length: 15

cdr3_aa: CASSYQRGSTDTQYF
d_call: TRBD2
v_call: TRBV6-6
j_call: TRBJ2-3
cdr3_length: 15

cdr3_aa: CASSPYRAPTGKGYDEQFF
d_call: TRBD1
v_call: TRBV7-9
j_call: TRBJ2-1
cdr3_length: 19

cdr3_aa: CASSYGTGGQEGYTF
d_call: TRBD1
v_call: TRBV6-5
j_call: TRBJ1-2
cdr3_length: 15

cdr3_aa: CASSPSGTRSNTEAFF
d_call: NA
v_call: TRBV18
j_call: TRBJ1-1
cdr3_length: 16

cdr3_aa: CASSLTGVGNNEQFF
d_call: TRBD1
v_call: TRBV5-1
j_call: TRBJ2-1
cdr3_length: 15

cdr3_aa: CASSPRVAGDQETQYF
d_call: TRBD2
v_call: TRBV18
j_call: TRBJ2-5
cdr3_length: 16

cdr3_aa: CASSGRTGISSVYGYTF
d_call: TRBD1
v_call: TRBV6-1
j_call: TRBJ1-2
cdr3_length: 17

cdr3_aa: CASSLRRGDSNEQFF
d_call: NA
v_call: TRBV11-2
j_call: TRBJ2-1
cdr3_length: 15

cdr3_aa: CASSLSQGHQPQHF
d_call: NA
v_call: TRBV7-2
j_call: TRBJ1-5
cdr3_length: 14

cdr3_aa: CASSYSRTGVGAEAFF
d_call: TRBD1
v_call: TRBV6-5
j_call: TRBJ1-1
cdr3_length: 16

cdr3_aa: CASSDKAGGTNEQFF
d_call: TRBD1
v_call: TRBV6-1
j_call: TRBJ2-1
cdr3_length: 15

cdr3_aa: CASSHGRGGQLSGNTIYF
d_call: TRBD1
v_call: TRBV4-1
j_call: TRBJ1-3
cdr3_length: 18

cdr3_aa: CASSLGWGGQPQHF
d_call: NA
v_call: TRBV7-2
j_call: TRBJ1-5
cdr3_length: 14

cdr3_aa: CASRRPGVNEKLFF
d_call: NA
v_call: TRBV28
j_call: TRBJ1-4
cdr3_length: 14

cdr3_aa: CASSDPSGSSYNEQFF
d_call: TRBD2
v_call: TRBV2
j_call: TRBJ2-1
cdr3_length: 16

cdr3_aa: CASSSKRGTGMGKLFF
d_call: NA
v_call: TRBV28
j_call: TRBJ1-4
cdr3_length: 16

cdr3_aa: CASSGHLGTSGYNEQFF
d_call: TRBD2
v_call: TRBV9
j_call: TRBJ2-1
cdr3_length: 17

cdr3_aa: CASSRPGANYEQYF
d_call: NA
v_call: TRBV28
j_call: TRBJ2-7
cdr3_length: 14

cdr3_aa: CASSVGGTGGKGAFF
d_call: TRBD1
v_call: TRBV9
j_call: TRBJ1-1
cdr3_length: 15